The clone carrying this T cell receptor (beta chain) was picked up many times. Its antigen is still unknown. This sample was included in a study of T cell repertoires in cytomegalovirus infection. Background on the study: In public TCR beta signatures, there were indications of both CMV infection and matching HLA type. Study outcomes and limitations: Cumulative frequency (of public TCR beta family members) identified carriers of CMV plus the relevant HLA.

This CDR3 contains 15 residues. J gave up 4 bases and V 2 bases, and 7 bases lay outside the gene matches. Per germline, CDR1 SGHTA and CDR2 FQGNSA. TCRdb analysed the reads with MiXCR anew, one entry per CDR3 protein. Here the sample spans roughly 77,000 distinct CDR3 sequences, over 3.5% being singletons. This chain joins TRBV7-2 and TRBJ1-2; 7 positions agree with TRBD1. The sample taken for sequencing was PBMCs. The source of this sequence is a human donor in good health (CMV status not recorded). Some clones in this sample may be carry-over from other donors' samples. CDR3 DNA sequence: TGTGCCAGCAGCTTAAGTGGGACAGCTTTCTATGGCTACACCTTC. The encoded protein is CASSLSGTAFYGYTF.